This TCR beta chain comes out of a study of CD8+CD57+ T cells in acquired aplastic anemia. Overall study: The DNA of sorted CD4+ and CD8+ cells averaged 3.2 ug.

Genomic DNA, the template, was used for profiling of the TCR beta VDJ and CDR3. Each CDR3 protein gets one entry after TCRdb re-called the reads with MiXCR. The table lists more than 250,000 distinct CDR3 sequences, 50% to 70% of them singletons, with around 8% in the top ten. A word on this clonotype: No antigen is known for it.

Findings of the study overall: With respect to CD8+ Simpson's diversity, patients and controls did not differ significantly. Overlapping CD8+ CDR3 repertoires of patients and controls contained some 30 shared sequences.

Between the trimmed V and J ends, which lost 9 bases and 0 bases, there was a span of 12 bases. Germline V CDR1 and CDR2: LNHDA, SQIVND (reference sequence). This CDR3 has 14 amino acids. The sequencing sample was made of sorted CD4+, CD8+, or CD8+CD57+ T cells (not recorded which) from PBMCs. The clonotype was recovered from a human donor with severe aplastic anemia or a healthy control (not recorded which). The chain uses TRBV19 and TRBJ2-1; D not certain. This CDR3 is CASSQTPSYNEQFF. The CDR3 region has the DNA TGTGCCAGCAGCCAAACCCCCTCCTACAATGAGCAGTTCTTC. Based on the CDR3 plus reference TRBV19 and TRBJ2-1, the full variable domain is DGGITQSPKYLFRKEGQNVTLSCEQNLNHDAMYWYRQDPGQGLRLIYYSQIVNDFQKGDIAEGYSVSREKKESFPLTVTSAQKNPTAFYLCASSQTPSYNEQFFGPGTRLTVL.